This TCR beta chain was retrieved from a study of T cell responses to AZD1222 COVID-19 vaccine. Study conclusions and caveats: Regions 160-218 and 743-854 held dominance among vaccine-associated CD4 TCRs, which spanned spike. Baseline seropositivity characterized only a handful of AZD1222 recipients.

Profiled with immunoSEQ multiplex PCR; TCRdb holds only in-frame clones, not every one. This table has approximately 90,000 clones, about nine tenths appearing once. A few counts support this clone. Its antigen is unknown. Per the germline V gene, CDR1 is LGHDT and CDR2 is YNNKEL (reference sequence). There are 17 residues in the CDR3. The V and J ends lost 0 bases and 0 bases respectively, with 14 bases between them. This chain connects TRBV3-1 (or the pseudogene TRBV3-2) to TRBJ1-1, with a possible D match to TRBD1 (5 bases). This clonotype was sampled from an adult who received the AZD1222 COVID-19 vaccine. Sequences were derived from peripheral blood, sampled 28 days after the second AZD1222 dose. CDR3 DNA sequence: TGTGCCAGCAGCCAAGATCTGGGAGCAGGGATGAACACTGAAGCTTTCTTT. The encoded protein is CASSQDLGAGMNTEAFF.